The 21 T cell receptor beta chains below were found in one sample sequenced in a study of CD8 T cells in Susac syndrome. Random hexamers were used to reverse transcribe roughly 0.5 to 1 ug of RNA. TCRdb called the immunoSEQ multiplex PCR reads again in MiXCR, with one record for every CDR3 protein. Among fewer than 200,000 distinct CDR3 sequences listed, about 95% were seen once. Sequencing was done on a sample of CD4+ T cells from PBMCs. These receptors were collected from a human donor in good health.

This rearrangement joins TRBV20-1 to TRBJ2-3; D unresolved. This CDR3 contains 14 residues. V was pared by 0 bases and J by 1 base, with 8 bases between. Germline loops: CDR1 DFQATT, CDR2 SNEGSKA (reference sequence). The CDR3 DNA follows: TGCAGTGCTAGAGAGGGCCTACGCACAGATACGCAGTATTTT. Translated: CSAREGLRTDTQYF.

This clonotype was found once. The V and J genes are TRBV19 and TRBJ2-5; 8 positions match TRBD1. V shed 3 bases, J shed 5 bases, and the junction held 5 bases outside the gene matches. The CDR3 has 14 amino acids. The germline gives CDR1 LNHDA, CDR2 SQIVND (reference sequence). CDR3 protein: CASSIDRGAETQYF. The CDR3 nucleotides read TGTGCCAGTAGTATCGACAGGGGAGCGGAGACCCAGTACTTC.

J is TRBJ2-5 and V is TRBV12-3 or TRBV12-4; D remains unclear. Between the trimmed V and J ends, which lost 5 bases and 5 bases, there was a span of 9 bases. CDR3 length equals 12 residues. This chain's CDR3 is CASSRRLETQYF. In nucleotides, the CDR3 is TGTGCCAGCAGTCGACGACTGGAGACCCAGTACTTC.

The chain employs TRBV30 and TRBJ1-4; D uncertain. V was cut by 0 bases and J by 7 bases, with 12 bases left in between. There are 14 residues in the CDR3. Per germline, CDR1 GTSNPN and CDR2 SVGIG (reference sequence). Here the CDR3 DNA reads TGTGCCTGGAGTGTTTCGGGTGGAGGTGAAAAACTGTTTTTT. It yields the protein CAWSVSGGGEKLFF. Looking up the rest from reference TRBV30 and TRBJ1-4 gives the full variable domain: SQTIHQWPATLVQPVGSPLSLECTVEGTSNPNLYWYRQAAGRGLQLLFYSVGIGQISSEVPQNLSASRPQDRQFILSSKKLLLSDSGFYLCAWSVSGGGEKLFFGSGTQLSVL.

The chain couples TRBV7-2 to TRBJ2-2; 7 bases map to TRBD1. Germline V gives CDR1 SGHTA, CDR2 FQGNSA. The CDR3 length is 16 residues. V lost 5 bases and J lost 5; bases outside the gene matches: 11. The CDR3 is CASSPRLQGQTGELFF. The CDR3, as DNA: TGTGCCAGCAGCCCACGCCTACAGGGACAGACCGGGGAGCTGTTTTTT.

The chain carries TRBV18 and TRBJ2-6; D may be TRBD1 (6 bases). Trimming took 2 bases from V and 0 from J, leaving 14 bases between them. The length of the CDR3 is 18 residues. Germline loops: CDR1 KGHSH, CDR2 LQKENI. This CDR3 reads CASSPAGTQVSGANVLTF. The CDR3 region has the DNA TGTGCCAGCTCACCAGCCGGGACACAAGTCTCTGGGGCCAACGTCCTGACTTTC. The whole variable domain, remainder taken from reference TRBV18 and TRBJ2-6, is NAGVMQNPRHLVRRRGQEARLRCSPMKGHSHVYWYRQLPEEGLKFMVYLQKENIIDESGMPKERFSAEFPKEGPSILRIQQVVRGDSAAYFCASSPAGTQVSGANVLTFGAGSRLTVL.

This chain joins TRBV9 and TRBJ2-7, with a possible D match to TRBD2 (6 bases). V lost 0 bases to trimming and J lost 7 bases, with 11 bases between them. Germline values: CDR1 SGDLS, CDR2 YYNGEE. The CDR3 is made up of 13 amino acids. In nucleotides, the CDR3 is TGTGCCAGCAGCGTAGTTCGGGGAGGAGAGCAGTACTTC. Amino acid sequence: CASSVVRGGEQYF. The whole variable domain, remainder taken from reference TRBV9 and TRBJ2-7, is DSGVTQTPKHLITATGQRVTLRCSPRSGDLSVYWYQQSLDQGLQFLIQYYNGEERAKGNILERFSAQQFPDLHSELNLSSLELGDSALYFCASSVVRGGEQYFGPGTRLTVT.

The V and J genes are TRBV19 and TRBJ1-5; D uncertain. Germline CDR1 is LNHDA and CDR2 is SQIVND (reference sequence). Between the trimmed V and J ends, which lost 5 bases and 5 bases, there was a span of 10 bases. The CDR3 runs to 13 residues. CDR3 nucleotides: TGTGCCAGTAGTTTGCAGGCCTATCAGCCCCAGCATTTT. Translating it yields CASSLQAYQPQHF.

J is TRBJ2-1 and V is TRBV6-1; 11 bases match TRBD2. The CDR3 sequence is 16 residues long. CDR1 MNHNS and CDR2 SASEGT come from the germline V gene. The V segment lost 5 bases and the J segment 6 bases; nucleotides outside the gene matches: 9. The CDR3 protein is CASSPFRLAGPNEQFF. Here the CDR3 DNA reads TGTGCCAGCAGTCCCTTCCGACTAGCGGGACCCAATGAGCAGTTCTTC.

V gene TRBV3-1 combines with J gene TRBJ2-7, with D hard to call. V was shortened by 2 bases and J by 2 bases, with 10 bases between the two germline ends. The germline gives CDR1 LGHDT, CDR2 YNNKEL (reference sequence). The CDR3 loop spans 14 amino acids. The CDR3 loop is CASSQSLHAYEQYF. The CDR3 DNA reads TGTGCCAGCAGCCAAAGTCTTCACGCCTACGAGCAGTACTTC.

CDR3 protein: CASSVPGLAGNEQFF. DNA of the CDR3: TGTGCCAGCAGTGTGCCGGGACTAGCGGGCAATGAGCAGTTCTTC. V usage is TRBV25-1 and J usage is TRBJ2-1; TRBD2 agrees at 12 bases. In germline, CDR1 is MGHDK, CDR2 SYGVNS. This CDR3 is built from 15 residues. Trimming cost V 4 bases and J 6 bases; bases outside gene matches: 4.

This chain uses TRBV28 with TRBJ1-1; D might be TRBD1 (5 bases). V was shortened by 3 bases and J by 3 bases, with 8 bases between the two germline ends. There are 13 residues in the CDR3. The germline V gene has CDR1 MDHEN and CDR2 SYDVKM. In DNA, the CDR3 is TGTGCCAGCAGTTTTCCCAGGGACACTGAAGCTTTCTTT. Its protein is CASSFPRDTEAFF.

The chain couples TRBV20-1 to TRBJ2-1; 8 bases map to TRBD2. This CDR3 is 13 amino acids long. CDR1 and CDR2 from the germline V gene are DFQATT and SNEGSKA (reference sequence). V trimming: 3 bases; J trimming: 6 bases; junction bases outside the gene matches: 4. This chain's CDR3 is CSASVSGINEQFF. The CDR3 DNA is TGCAGTGCTAGTGTTAGCGGGATCAATGAGCAGTTCTTC.

The chain's CDR3 is CSVQASTDTQYF. CDR3 bases: TGCAGCGTTCAGGCCTCCACAGATACGCAGTATTTT. The chain links TRBV29-1 to TRBJ2-3; D unclear. Deletions cut 5 bases from V and 2 bases from J, with 8 bases between. This CDR3 has 12 amino acids. Germline V gene data show CDR1 as SQVTM and CDR2 as ANQGSEA.

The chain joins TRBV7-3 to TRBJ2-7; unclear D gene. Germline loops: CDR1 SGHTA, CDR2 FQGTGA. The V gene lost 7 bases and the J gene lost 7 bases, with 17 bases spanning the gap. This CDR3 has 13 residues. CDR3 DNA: TGTGCCAGCACCACCCACTCCCGCACGGAGCAGTACTTC. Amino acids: CASTTHSRTEQYF.

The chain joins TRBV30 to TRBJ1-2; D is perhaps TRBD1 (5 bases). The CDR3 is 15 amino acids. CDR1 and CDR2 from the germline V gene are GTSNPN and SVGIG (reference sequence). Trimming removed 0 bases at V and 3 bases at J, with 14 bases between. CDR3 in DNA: TGTGCCTGGAGTGTACGTGGGGGTCCCCACTATGGCTACACCTTC. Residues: CAWSVRGGPHYGYTF.

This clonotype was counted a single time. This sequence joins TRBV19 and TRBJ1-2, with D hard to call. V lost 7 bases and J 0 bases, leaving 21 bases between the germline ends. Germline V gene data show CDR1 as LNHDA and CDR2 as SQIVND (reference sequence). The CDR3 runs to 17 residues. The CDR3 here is CASTSRPRGRPNYGYTF. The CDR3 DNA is TGTGCCAGTACCTCGCGCCCCAGAGGACGACCTAACTATGGCTACACCTTC.

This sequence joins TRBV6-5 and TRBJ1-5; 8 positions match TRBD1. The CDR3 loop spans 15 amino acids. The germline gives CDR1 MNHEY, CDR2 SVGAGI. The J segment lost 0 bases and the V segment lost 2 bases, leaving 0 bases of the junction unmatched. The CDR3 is CASSYGQGSNQPQHF. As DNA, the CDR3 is TGTGCCAGCAGTTACGGACAGGGTAGCAATCAGCCCCAGCATTTT.

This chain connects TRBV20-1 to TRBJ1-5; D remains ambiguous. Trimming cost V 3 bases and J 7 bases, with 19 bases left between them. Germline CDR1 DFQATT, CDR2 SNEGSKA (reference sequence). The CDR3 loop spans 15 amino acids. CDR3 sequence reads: CSASNADGVGQPQHF. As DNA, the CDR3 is TGCAGTGCTAGTAATGCGGACGGCGTTGGGCAGCCCCAGCATTTT.

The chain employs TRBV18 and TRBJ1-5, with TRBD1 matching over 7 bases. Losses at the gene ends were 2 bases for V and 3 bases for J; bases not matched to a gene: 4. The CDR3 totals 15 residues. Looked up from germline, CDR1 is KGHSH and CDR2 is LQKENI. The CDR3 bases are TGTGCCAGCTCACCATTCCAGGGGGACAATCAGCCCCAGCATTTT. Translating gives CASSPFQGDNQPQHF.

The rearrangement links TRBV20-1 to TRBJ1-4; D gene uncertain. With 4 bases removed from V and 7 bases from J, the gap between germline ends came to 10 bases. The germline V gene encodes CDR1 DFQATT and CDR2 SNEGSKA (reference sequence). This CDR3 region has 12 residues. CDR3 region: CSAISSAEKLFF. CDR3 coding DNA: TGCAGTGCTATATCTTCTGCTGAAAAACTGTTTTTT.